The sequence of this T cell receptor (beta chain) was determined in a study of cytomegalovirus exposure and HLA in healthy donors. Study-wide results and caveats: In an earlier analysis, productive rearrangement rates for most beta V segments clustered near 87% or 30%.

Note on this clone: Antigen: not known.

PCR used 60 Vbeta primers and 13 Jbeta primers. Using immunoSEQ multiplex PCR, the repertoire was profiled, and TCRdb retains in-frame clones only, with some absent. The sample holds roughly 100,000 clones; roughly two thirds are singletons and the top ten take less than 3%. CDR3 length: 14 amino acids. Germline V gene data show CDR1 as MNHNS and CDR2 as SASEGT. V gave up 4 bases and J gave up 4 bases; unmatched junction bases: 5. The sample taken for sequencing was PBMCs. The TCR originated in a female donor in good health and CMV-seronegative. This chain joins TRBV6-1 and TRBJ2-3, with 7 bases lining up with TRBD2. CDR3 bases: TGTGCCAGCAGTGTATCGGGAGGTCCAGATACGCAGTATTTT. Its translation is CASSVSGGPDTQYF.